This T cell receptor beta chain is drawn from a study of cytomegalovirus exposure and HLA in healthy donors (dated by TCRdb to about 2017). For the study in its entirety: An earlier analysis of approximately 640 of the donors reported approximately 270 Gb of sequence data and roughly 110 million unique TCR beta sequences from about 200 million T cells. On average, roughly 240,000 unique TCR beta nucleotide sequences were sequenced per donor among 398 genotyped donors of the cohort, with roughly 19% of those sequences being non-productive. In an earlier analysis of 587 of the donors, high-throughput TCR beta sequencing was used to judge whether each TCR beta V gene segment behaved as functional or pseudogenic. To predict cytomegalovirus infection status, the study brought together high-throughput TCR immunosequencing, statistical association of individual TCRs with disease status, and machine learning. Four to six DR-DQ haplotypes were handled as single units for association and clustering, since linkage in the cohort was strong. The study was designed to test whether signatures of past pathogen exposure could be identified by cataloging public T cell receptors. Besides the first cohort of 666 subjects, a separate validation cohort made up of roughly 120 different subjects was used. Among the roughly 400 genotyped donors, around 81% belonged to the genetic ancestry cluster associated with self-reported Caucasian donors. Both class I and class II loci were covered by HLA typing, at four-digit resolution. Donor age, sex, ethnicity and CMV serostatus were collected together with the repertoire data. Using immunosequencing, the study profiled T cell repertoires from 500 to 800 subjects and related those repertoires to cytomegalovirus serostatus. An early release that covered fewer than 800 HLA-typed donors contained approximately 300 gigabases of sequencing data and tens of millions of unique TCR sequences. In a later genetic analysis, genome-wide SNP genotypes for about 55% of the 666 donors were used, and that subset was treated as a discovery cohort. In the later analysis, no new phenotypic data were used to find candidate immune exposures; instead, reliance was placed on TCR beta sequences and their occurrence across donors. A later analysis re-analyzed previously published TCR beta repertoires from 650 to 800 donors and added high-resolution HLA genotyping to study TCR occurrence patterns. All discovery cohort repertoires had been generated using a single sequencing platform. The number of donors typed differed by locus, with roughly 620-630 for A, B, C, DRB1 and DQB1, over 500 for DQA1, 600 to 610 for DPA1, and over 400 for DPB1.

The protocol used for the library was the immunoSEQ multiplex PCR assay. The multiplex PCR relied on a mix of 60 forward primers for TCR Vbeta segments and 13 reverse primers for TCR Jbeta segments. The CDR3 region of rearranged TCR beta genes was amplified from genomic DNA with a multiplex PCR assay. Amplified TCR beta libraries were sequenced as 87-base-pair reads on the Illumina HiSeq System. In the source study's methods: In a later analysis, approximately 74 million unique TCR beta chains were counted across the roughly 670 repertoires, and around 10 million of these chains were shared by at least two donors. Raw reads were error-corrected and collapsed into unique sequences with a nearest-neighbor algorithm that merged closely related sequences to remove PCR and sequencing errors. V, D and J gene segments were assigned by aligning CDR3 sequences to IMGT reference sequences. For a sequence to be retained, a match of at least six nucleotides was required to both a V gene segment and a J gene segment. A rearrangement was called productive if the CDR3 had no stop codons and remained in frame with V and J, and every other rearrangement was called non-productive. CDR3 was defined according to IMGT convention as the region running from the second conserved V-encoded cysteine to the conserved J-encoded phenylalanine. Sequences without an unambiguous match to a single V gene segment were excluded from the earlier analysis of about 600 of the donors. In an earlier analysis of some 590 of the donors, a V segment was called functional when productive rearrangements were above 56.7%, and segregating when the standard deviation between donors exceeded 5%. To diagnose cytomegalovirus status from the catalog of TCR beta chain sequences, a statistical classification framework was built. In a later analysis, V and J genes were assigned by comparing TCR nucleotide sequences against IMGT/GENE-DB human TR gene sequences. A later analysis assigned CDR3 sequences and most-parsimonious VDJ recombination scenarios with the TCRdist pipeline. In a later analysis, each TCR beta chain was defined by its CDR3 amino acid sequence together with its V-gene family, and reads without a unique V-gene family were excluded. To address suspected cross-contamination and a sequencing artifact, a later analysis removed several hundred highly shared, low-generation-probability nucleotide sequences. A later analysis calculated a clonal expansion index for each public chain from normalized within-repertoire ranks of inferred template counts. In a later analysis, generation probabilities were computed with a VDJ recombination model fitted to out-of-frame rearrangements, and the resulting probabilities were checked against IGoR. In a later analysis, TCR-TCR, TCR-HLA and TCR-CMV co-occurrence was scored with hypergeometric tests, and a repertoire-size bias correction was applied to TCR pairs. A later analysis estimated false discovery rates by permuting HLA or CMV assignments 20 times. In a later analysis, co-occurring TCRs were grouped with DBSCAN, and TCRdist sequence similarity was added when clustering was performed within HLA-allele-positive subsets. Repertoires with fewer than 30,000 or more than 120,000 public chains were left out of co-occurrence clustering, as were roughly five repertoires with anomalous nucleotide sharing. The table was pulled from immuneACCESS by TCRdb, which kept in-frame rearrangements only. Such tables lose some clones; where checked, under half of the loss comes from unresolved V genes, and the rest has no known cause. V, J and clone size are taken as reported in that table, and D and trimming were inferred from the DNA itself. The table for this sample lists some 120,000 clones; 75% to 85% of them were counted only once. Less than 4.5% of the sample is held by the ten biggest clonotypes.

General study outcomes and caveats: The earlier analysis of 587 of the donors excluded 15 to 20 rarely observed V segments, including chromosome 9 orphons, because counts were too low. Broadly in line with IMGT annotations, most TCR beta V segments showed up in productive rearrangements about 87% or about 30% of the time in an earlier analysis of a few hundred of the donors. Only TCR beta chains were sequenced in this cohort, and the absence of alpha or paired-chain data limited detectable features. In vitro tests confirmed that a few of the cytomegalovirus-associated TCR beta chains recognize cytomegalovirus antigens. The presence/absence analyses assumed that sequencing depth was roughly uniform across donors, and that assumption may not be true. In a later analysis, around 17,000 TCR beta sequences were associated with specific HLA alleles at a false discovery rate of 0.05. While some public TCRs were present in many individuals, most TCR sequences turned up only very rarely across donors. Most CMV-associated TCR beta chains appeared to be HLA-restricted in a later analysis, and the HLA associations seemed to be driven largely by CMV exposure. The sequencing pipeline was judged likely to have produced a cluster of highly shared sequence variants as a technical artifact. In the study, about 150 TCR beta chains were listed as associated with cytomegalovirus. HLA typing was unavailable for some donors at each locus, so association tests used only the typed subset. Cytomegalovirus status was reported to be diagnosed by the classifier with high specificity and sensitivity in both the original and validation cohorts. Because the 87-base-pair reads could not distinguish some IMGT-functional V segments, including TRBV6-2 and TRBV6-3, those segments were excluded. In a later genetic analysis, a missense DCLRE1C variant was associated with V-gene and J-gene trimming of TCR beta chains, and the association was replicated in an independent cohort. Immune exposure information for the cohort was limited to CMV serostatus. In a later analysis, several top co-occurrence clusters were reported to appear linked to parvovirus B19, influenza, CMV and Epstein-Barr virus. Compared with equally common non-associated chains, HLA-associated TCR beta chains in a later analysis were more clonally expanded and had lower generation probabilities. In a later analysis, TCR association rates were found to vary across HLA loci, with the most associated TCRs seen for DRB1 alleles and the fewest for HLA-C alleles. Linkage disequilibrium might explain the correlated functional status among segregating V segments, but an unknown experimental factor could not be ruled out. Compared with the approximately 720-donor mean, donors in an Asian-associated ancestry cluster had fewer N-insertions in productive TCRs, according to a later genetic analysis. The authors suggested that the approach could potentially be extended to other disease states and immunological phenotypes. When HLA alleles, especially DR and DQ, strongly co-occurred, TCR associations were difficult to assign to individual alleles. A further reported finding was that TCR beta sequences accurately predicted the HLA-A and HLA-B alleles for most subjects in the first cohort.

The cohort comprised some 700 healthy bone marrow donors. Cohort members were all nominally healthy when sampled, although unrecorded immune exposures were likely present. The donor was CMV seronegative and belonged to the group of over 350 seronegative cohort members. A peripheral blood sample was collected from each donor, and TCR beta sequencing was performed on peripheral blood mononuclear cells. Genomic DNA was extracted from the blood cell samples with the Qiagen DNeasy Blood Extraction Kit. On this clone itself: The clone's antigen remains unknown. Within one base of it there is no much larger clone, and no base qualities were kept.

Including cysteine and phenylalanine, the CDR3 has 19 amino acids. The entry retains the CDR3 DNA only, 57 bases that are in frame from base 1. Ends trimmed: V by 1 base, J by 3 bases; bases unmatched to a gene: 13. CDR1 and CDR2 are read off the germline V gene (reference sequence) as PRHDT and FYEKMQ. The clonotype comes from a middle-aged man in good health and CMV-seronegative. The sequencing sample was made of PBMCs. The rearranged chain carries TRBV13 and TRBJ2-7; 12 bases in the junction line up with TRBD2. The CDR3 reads CASSLEPRWKTSGSYEQYF. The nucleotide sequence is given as TGTGCCAGCAGCTTAGAGCCACGGTGGAAGACTAGCGGGAGCTACGAGCAGTACTTC.